The 30 T cell receptor beta chains reported below all come from one sample, sequenced in a study of OX40 agonist ivuxolimab in advanced cancers. The table came from immunoSEQ multiplex PCR; TCRdb's copy has only in-frame clones and leaves some out. The table has tens of thousands of clones, roughly 84% seen once. Material: CD4+ or CD8+ T cells sorted from blood, obtained in a trial of the OX40 agonist ivuxolimab. These receptor sequences come from an adult with an advanced solid tumor such as melanoma, head and neck, liver or kidney cancer.

Comment on this clone: The same CDR3 arises from other DNA sequences in this sample as well. The gene calls are TRBV7-9 and TRBJ2-3; D is unclear. The V end was cut by 3 bases, the J end by 0 bases, with 1 base between. This CDR3 is 12 amino acids long. CDR1 and CDR2 (germline): SEHNR, FQNEAQ (reference sequence). The CDR3 bases are TGTGCCAGCAGCTTTAGCACAGATACGCAGTATTTT. It specifies CASSFSTDTQYF.

The chain couples TRBV30 to TRBJ2-6, with D unclear. The V gene's germline CDR1 is GTSNPN and CDR2 SVGIG (reference sequence). This CDR3 is 12 amino acids long. The V and J ends lost 5 bases and 3 bases respectively, with 5 bases between them. CDR3 region: CAWAFGANVLTF. In nucleotides, the CDR3 is TGTGCCTGGGCATTTGGGGCCAACGTCCTGACTTTC. Complete variable domain (other parts from reference TRBV30 and TRBJ2-6): SQTIHQWPATLVQPVGSPLSLECTVEGTSNPNLYWYRQAAGRGLQLLFYSVGIGQISSEVPQNLSASRPQDRQFILSSKKLLLSDSGFYLCAWAFGANVLTFGAGSRLTVL.

This chain uses TRBV4-3 with TRBJ2-3; unclear D gene. Germline V CDR1 and CDR2: LGHNA, YSLEER. This CDR3 contains 10 residues. V shed 0 bases and J shed 8 bases, with 0 bases lying between them. As DNA, the CDR3 is TGCGCCAGCAGCCAAGATACGCAGTATTTT. As protein: CASSQDTQYF.

The chain combines TRBV18 with TRBJ1-2; D may be TRBD1 (5 bases). The germline CDR1 and CDR2 sequences are KGHSH and LQKENI. The CDR3 sequence is 19 residues long. Trimming took 2 bases from V and 2 from J, leaving 24 bases between them. CDR3 in amino acids: CASSPEGVSALRGNYGYTF. CDR3 DNA: TGTGCCAGCTCACCAGAGGGTGTTTCGGCTCTCCGGGGCAACTATGGCTACACCTTC. The complete variable domain, with remaining parts taken from reference TRBV18 and TRBJ1-2, reads NAGVMQNPRHLVRRRGQEARLRCSPMKGHSHVYWYRQLPEEGLKFMVYLQKENIIDESGMPKERFSAEFPKEGPSILRIQQVVRGDSAAYFCASSPEGVSALRGNYGYTFGSGTRLTVV.

This clone has just one count. This chain connects TRBV5-6 to TRBJ2-1; 10 bases line up with TRBD2. This CDR3 region has 16 residues. CDR1 is SGHDT, CDR2 YYEEEE, per germline. J gave up 7 bases and V 1 base, and 8 bases lay outside the gene matches. In nucleotides, the CDR3 is TGTGCCAGCAGCTTGTGGAGTAGCGGGAGGACGAATGAGCAGTTCTTC. Translated: CASSLWSSGRTNEQFF. The full variable domain, in which reference TRBV5-6 and TRBJ2-1 provide the parts outside the CDR3, is DAGVTQSPTHLIKTRGQQVTLRCSPKSGHDTVSWYQQALGQGPQFIFQYYEEEERQRGNFPDRFSGHQFPNYSSELNVNALLLGDSALYLCASSLWSSGRTNEQFFGPGTRLTVL.

The chain joins TRBV14 to TRBJ1-1; D possibly corresponds to TRBD1 (6 bases). There are 14 residues in the CDR3. V was clipped by 2 bases and J by 5 bases, with 12 bases between them. The germline gives CDR1 SGHDN, CDR2 FVKESK. The CDR3 sequence: CASSQLRGRTEAFF. The CDR3 DNA reads as TGTGCCAGCAGCCAATTAAGGGGGAGGACTGAAGCTTTCTTT.

The V gene is TRBV10-2, the J gene TRBJ1-5; D might be TRBD1 (6 bases). CDR1 and CDR2 (germline): WSHSY, SAAADI. The CDR3 is 15 amino acids. Trimming pared 0 bases from V and 6 bases from J, leaving 12 bases between. As DNA, the CDR3 is TGCGCCAGCAGTGAGTCCAGGACAGCTCTTCAGCCCCAGCATTTT. It encodes CASSESRTALQPQHF.

This rearrangement joins TRBV9 to TRBJ2-5; D call uncertain. Between the trimmed V and J ends, which lost 0 bases and 2 bases, there was a span of 8 bases. This CDR3 spans 14 amino acids. From germline, CDR1 is SGDLS and CDR2 YYNGEE. In DNA, the CDR3 is TGTGCCAGCAGCGTAGGGGGTCTACAAGAGACCCAGTACTTC. Residues: CASSVGGLQETQYF.

The gene calls are TRBV5-1 and TRBJ1-1, with a possible D match to TRBD1 (5 bases). The CDR3 is 15 residues long. The V gene's germline CDR1 is SGHRS and CDR2 YFSETQ. V lost 0 bases, J lost 5 bases, and 14 bases lay in between. The CDR3 spells CASSLAQVRGTEAFF. The CDR3 coding sequence is TGCGCCAGCAGCTTGGCCCAGGTTCGGGGGACTGAAGCTTTCTTT.

On this clone: The sample carries other DNA sequences with the same CDR3. This chain connects TRBV29-1 to TRBJ1-2, with D tentatively TRBD1 (5 bases). The V gene lost 7 bases and the J gene lost 8 bases, with 23 bases spanning the gap. Per the germline V gene, CDR1 is SQVTM and CDR2 is ANQGSEA. CDR3 size: 14 residues. The CDR3 DNA reads as TGCAGCGCATTGATAAGTAGGGGTCTGGGGGGCTACACCTTC. Protein: CSALISRGLGGYTF. The full variable domain, rest sourced from reference TRBV29-1 and TRBJ1-2, is SAVISQKPSRDICQRGTSLTIQCQVDSQVTMMFWYRQQPGQSLTLIATANQGSEATYESGFVIDKFPISRPNLTFSTLTVSNMSPEDSSIYLCSALISRGLGGYTFGSGTRLTVV.

The chain joins TRBV5-1 to TRBJ1-3; D is unresolved. The CDR3 length is 16 residues. The V end lost 2 bases, the J end lost 0 bases, and 12 bases lay between the germline ends. Germline lookup yields CDR1 SGHRS and CDR2 YFSETQ. The CDR3: CASSLQPANSGNTIYF. For the CDR3, the DNA is TGCGCCAGCAGCTTACAGCCTGCCAACTCTGGAAACACCATATATTTT.

V gene TRBV5-1 combines with J gene TRBJ1-2; possible D gene TRBD1, 5 bases. CDR1 is SGHRS, CDR2 YFSETQ, per germline. V lost 5 bases, J lost 6 bases, and 17 bases lay in between. The CDR3 is 14 residues long. The CDR3 DNA is TGCGCCAGCAGGATAGGGCAGGGTGGCGATGGCTACACCTTC. Its protein product is CASRIGQGGDGYTF. Full variable domain (outside the CDR3, taken from reference TRBV5-1 and TRBJ1-2): KAGVTQTPRYLIKTRGQQVTLSCSPISGHRSVSWYQQTPGQGLQFLFEYFSETQRNKGNFPGRFSGRQFSNSRSEMNVSTLELGDSALYLCASRIGQGGDGYTFGSGTRLTVV.

The chain is built from TRBV28 and TRBJ1-5; D may be TRBD1 (6 bases). CDR3 length: 15 amino acids. Germline assignment: CDR1 MDHEN and CDR2 SYDVKM. The V end lost 2 bases, the J end lost 8 bases, and 16 bases lay between the germline ends. As DNA, the CDR3 is TGTGCCAGCAGTTTAGGGGGCCTCGGGTTGGAGCCCCAGCATTTT. Translating gives CASSLGGLGLEPQHF.

This clone was observed a few times. The chain combines TRBV2 with TRBJ2-5; D is uncertain. The CDR3 length is 13 residues. From germline, CDR1 is SNHLY and CDR2 FYNNEI. Trimming pared 5 bases from V and 5 bases from J, leaving 12 bases between. The CDR3 loop is CASSLQLRETQYF. The CDR3 region has the DNA TGTGCCAGCAGTCTACAGCTAAGGGAGACCCAGTACTTC.

The chain links TRBV28 to TRBJ1-1; D is perhaps TRBD1 (6 bases). The CDR3 covers 15 residues. CDR1 is MDHEN, CDR2 SYDVKM, per germline. The V and J ends lost 5 bases and 1 base respectively, with 14 bases between them. CDR3 DNA sequence: TGTGCCAGCAGTAAATCCGGGACACAGAACACTGAAGCTTTCTTT. It codes for CASSKSGTQNTEAFF. The full variable domain, completed using reference TRBV28 and TRBJ1-1, is DVKVTQSSRYLVKRTGEKVFLECVQDMDHENMFWYRQDPGLGLRLIYFSYDVKMKEKGDIPEGYSVSREKKERFSLILESASTNQTSMYLCASSKSGTQNTEAFFGQGTRLTVV.

V and J are TRBV30 and TRBJ2-7, with 11 bases identical to TRBD1. The germline V gene has CDR1 GTSNPN and CDR2 SVGIG (reference sequence). Losses at the gene ends were 4 bases for V and 7 bases for J; bases not matched to a gene: 12. The CDR3 spans 15 residues. The CDR3 spells CAWINPGQGGEEQYF. CDR3 coding DNA: TGTGCCTGGATCAACCCGGGACAGGGGGGGGAGGAGCAGTACTTC.

The J gene is TRBJ2-7, the V gene TRBV10-3, with D possibly matching TRBD1 (5 bases). Germline CDR1 ENHRY, CDR2 SYGVKD. Trimming took off 3 bases at V and 3 bases at J, with 6 bases between the two ends. The CDR3 has 12 amino acids. CDR3: CAISDDSYEQYF. CDR3 sequence (DNA): TGTGCCATCAGTGATGACAGCTACGAGCAGTACTTC.

The chain links TRBV27 to TRBJ2-5, with TRBD2 as a possible D gene (5 bases). The CDR3 is 14 amino acids. In germline, CDR1 is MNHEY, CDR2 SMNVEV (reference sequence). V lost 5 bases to trimming and J lost 2 bases, with 12 bases between them. CDR3 sequence reads: CASSRGLTQETQYF. The CDR3 coding sequence is TGTGCCAGCAGTCGAGGACTTACACAAGAGACCCAGTACTTC.

The gene calls are TRBV6-5 and TRBJ2-1; 11 positions agree with TRBD2. The ends lost 5 bases at V and 4 bases at J; junction bases unmatched: 4. Looked up from germline, CDR1 is MNHEY and CDR2 is SVGAGI. CDR3 length: 15 amino acids. The CDR3 DNA reads TGTGCCAGCAGTACCGTAGCGGGGGGGTACAATGAGCAGTTCTTC. Translating gives CASSTVAGGYNEQFF.

This sequence joins TRBV7-6 and TRBJ2-6; 7 nucleotides match TRBD1. The V and J ends lost 1 base and 0 bases, in that order; junction bases with no gene match: 18. Germline CDR1 is SGHVS and CDR2 is FNYEAQ. The CDR3 consists of 22 residues. The CDR3 sequence: CASSLVPPMTGSRSSGANVLTF. The DNA for the CDR3 is TGTGCCAGCAGCTTAGTTCCACCTATGACAGGGAGTAGGTCCTCTGGGGCCAACGTCCTGACTTTC.

Concerning this clone itself: Other DNA variants within this sample encode the same CDR3. The V gene is TRBV28, the J gene TRBJ1-4; D gene uncertain. The CDR3 totals 12 residues. Trimming stripped 1 base from V and 8 bases from J, with 5 bases between. Germline assignment: CDR1 MDHEN and CDR2 SYDVKM. As DNA, the CDR3 is TGTGCCAGCAGTTTATTCGGGGAAAAACTGTTTTTT. Its translation: CASSLFGEKLFF. The variable domain in full, with the rest retrieved from reference TRBV28 and TRBJ1-4, is DVKVTQSSRYLVKRTGEKVFLECVQDMDHENMFWYRQDPGLGLRLIYFSYDVKMKEKGDIPEGYSVSREKKERFSLILESASTNQTSMYLCASSLFGEKLFFGSGTQLSVL.

V is TRBV27 and J is TRBJ2-1, with a tentative D call TRBD2 (6 bases). The CDR3 extends over 14 amino acids. With 4 bases removed from V and 3 bases from J, the gap between germline ends came to 10 bases. Germline assignment: CDR1 MNHEY and CDR2 SMNVEV (reference sequence). CDR3 in amino acids: CASSSRTNYNEQFF. The CDR3 coding sequence is TGTGCCAGCAGTTCGAGGACTAACTACAATGAGCAGTTCTTC.

This clone was seen just once. This chain connects TRBV5-4 to TRBJ2-1, with a weak D call TRBD1 (6 bases). The V end was cut by 1 base, the J end by 4 bases, with 9 bases between. CDR1 and CDR2 (germline): SGHNT, YYREEE (reference sequence). The CDR3 is 14 amino acids. CDR3 sequence (DNA): TGTGCCAGCAGCTTGTCGGGACATTACAATGAGCAGTTCTTC. Translation gives CASSLSGHYNEQFF.

This clone was seen a single time. V gene TRBV25-1 combines with J gene TRBJ1-6; 7 bases match TRBD1. CDR1 and CDR2 from the germline V gene are MGHDK and SYGVNS. The junction had 5 bases not matched to a gene; V was cut back by 6 bases and J by 3 bases. The CDR3 consists of 15 residues. CDR3 in amino acids: CASRAGTVYNSPLHF. CDR3 bases: TGTGCCAGCAGAGCCGGGACAGTCTATAATTCACCCCTCCACTTT.

This chain joins TRBV28 and TRBJ1-6; D may be TRBD1 (5 bases). Trimming cost V 8 bases and J 6 bases, with 14 bases left between them. The germline gives CDR1 MDHEN, CDR2 SYDVKM. This CDR3 is built from 14 residues. The CDR3 spells CASGSGQVNSPLHF. CDR3 nucleotide sequence: TGTGCCAGCGGGAGTGGACAAGTTAATTCACCCCTCCACTTT.

As DNA, the CDR3 is TGTGCCAGCATGCGGGAGAGAATAGGAAACGAGCAGTACTTC. Amino acids: CASMRERIGNEQYF. J is TRBJ2-7 and V is TRBV6-1; 7 nucleotides agree with TRBD2. The V gene's germline CDR1 is MNHNS and CDR2 SASEGT. CDR3 size: 14 residues. V shed 7 bases, J shed 5 bases, and the junction held 11 bases outside the gene matches.

The chain carries TRBV7-6 and TRBJ2-3; 11 nucleotides line up with TRBD2. V dropped 3 bases and J dropped 4; count of bases not matched to a gene: 6. The CDR3 extends over 16 amino acids. Germline loops: CDR1 SGHVS, CDR2 FNYEAQ. The CDR3 here is CASSFILAGVSDTQYF. CDR3 nucleotides: TGTGCCAGCAGCTTTATACTAGCGGGAGTCTCAGATACGCAGTATTTT.

The V call is TRBV2, the J call TRBJ2-7; D gene unclear. The germline V gene has CDR1 SNHLY and CDR2 FYNNEI. The CDR3 is 12 amino acids. V shed 6 bases and J shed 3 bases, with 9 bases lying between them. The DNA for the CDR3 is TGTGCCAGCAGGTGGGATTTCTACGAGCAGTACTTC. Translation gives CASRWDFYEQYF.

The chain has TRBV6-5 and TRBJ1-1; 8 bases map to TRBD1. V shed 4 bases, J shed 8 bases, and the junction held 9 bases outside the gene matches. The length of the CDR3 is 14 residues. From germline, CDR1 is MNHEY and CDR2 SVGAGI. In nucleotides, the CDR3 is TGTGCCAGCAGTTCTCCCCCCGACAGGGGCGAAGCTTTCTTT. This sequence encodes CASSSPPDRGEAFF.

The chain recombines TRBV6-6 with TRBJ2-2; TRBD2 might be the D (6 bases). Germline lookup yields CDR1 MNHNY and CDR2 SVGAGI (reference sequence). V was pared by 6 bases and J by 3 bases, with 11 bases between. This CDR3 is built from 14 residues. The CDR3 DNA reads TGTGCCAGCAGGCGTCCGGGAGACACCGGGGAGCTGTTTTTT. This gives the protein CASRRPGDTGELFF.